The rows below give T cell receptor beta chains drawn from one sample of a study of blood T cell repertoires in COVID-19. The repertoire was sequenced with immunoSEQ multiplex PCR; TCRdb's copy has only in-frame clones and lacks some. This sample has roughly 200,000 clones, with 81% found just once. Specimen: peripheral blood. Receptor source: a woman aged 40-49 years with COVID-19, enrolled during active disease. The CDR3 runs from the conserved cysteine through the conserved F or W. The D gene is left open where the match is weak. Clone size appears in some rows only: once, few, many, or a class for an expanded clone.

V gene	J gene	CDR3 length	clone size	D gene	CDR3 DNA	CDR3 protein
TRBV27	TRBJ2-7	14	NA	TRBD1	TGTGCCAGCAGTTTATCGGGACAGTTCTACGAGCAGTACTTC	CASSLSGQFYEQYF
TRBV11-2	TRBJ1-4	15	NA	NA	TGTGCCAGCAGCTCTCTAGGACAGCCTAATGAAAAACTGTTTTTT	CASSSLGQPNEKLFF
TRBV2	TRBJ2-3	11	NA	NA	TGTGCCAGCACCCCAGGAGATACGCAGTATTTT	CASTPGDTQYF
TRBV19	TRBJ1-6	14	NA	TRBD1	TGTGCCAGTAGCCCCGGACAGGGGAAGTCACCCCTCCACTTT	CASSPGQGKSPLHF
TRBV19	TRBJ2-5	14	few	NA	TGTGCCAGTAGTATCGGACAACTACAAGAGACCCAGTACTTC	CASSIGQLQETQYF
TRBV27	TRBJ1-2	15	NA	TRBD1	TGTGCCAGCAGTAAGGGACAGGGGGTCAGGGATGGCTACACCTTC	CASSKGQGVRDGYTF
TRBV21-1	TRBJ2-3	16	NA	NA	TGTGCCGGCGCGGTTCGAGCGGGGAAAAGAGGAGATACGCAGTATTTT	CAGAVRAGKRGDTQYF
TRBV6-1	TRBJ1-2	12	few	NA	TGTGCCAGCAGTGAACGTCTCTATGGCTACACCTTC	CASSERLYGYTF
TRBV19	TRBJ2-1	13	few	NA	TGTGCCAGTAGTTCATCAGGGTACAATGAGCAGTTCTTC	CASSSSGYNEQFF
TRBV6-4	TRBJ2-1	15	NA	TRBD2	TGTGCCAGCAGTCGAGGGACTAGCGGCGACAATGAGCAGTTCTTC	CASSRGTSGDNEQFF
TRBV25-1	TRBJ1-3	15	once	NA	TGTGCCAGCAGTGATTTGAGGGGGTCAGGAAACACCATATATTTT	CASSDLRGSGNTIYF
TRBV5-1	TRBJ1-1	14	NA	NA	TGCGCCAGCAGCCCCATGACGGGGAACACTGAAGCTTTCTTT	CASSPMTGNTEAFF
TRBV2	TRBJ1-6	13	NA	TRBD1	TGTGCCAGCAGGGACAGGGAAAATTCACCCCTCCACTTT	CASRDRENSPLHF
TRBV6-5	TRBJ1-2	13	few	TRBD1	TGTGCCAGCTGGAGGACAGGAGCGGATGGCTACACCTTC	CASWRTGADGYTF
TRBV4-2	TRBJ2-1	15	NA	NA	TGTGCCAGCAGCCAAGGAGGTAGCTCCTACAATGAGCAGTTCTTC	CASSQGGSSYNEQFF
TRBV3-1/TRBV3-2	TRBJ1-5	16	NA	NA	TGTGCCAGCAGCCAAGGGTTCATGGGGGCAGGGCAGCCCCAGCATTTT	CASSQGFMGAGQPQHF
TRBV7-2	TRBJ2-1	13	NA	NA	TGTGCCAGCAGCTTGTATCAGGTTGTCCCCCAGTTCTTC	CASSLYQVVPQFF
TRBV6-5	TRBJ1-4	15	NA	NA	TGTGCCAGCAGAGCAGGCGTCCATTCTAATGAAAAACTGTTTTTT	CASRAGVHSNEKLFF
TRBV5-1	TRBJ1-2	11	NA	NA	TGCGCCAGCAGCTCCTACTATGGCTACACCTTC	CASSSYYGYTF
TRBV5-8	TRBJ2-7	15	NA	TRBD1	TGTGCCAGCACCCCCCTGGGACAGGGACGGTACGAGCAGTACTTC	CASTPLGQGRYEQYF
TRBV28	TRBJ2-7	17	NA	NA	TGTGCCAGCAGTTTACGAGGGGGCGGGAGGAGCTCCTACGAGCAGTACTTC	CASSLRGGGRSSYEQYF
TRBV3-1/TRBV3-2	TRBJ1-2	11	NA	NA	TGTGCCAGCAGCCAAGGGGGCGGCTACACCTTC	CASSQGGGYTF
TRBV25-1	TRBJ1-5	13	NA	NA	TGTGCCAGCAGTGGAACAGGGAACCAGCCCCAGCATTTT	CASSGTGNQPQHF
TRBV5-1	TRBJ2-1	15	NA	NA	TGCGCCAGCAGCTTGGATGGTGCGGGGATCAATGAGCAGTTCTTC	CASSLDGAGINEQFF
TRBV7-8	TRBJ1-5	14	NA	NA	TGTGCCAGCGACACGGGAGGGGCCAATCAGCCCCAGCATTTT	CASDTGGANQPQHF
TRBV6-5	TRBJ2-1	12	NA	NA	TGTGCCAGCAGTTACTCGTCGAATGAGCAGTTCTTC	CASSYSSNEQFF